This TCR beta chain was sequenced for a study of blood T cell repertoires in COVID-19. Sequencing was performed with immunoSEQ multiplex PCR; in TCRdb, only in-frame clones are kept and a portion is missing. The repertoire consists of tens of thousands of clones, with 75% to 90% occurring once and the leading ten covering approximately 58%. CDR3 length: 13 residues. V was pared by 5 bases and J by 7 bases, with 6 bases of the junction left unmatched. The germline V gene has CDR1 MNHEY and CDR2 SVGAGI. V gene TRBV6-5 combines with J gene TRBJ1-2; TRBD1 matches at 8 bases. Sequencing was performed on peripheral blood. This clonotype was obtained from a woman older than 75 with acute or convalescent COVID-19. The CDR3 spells CASSPDRGVGYTF. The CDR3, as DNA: TGTGCCAGCAGTCCCGACAGGGGAGTTGGCTACACCTTC.